This paragraph covers one T cell receptor beta chain sequence. Methods used by the authors: Amplification with reference gene primers provided the estimates of nucleated cell counts. Assay: immunoSEQ multiplex PCR; the TCRdb copy retains only in-frame clones and omits some. Clone size and the V and J calls come from that table; the DNA yielded D and trimming. The data show 100,000 to 150,000 clones, about 89% seen once. This sample is drawn from a study of blood T cell repertoires in COVID-19. Source material: peripheral blood. The TCR originated in a man between 45 and 60 years old with active or convalescent COVID-19.

The chain's CDR3 is CASSFSVNTEAFF. The CDR3 coding sequence is TGTGCCAGCAGCTTTTCCGTGAACACTGAAGCTTTCTTT. The rearrangement joins TRBV5-5 to TRBJ1-1; D gene uncertain. V lost 2 bases to trimming and J lost 0 bases, with 5 bases between them. CDR1 is SGHKS, CDR2 YYEKEE, per germline (reference sequence). There are 13 residues in the CDR3.